This T cell receptor beta chain emerged from a study of blood T cell repertoires in COVID-19. This table comes from immunoSEQ multiplex PCR, and its TCRdb copy is limited to in-frame clones, with some not included. The profile shows fewer than 200,000 clones, over 80% of them singletons. This TCR was sampled from a woman in her 70s with acute or convalescent COVID-19. Sequencing used peripheral blood.

The CDR3 sequence: CASRLAGEETQYF. The DNA for the CDR3 is TGTGCCAGCAGACTAGCGGGGGAAGAGACCCAGTACTTC. The chain combines TRBV6-5 with TRBJ2-5; 11 nucleotides agree with TRBD2. The V gene end was trimmed by 6 bases and the J gene end by 3 bases; junction bases not matched to a gene: 0. This CDR3 has 13 amino acids. From germline, CDR1 is MNHEY and CDR2 SVGAGI.